These 18 T cell receptor beta chains share one sample of origin, sequenced in a study of cytomegalovirus exposure and HLA in healthy donors. Vbeta (60) and Jbeta (13) primers were used in the PCR. The table came from immunoSEQ multiplex PCR; TCRdb's copy has only in-frame clones and leaves some out. The sample lists 110,000 to 150,000 clones, approximately 82% seen once, with around 3.2% in the top ten. Sequencing was carried out using PBMCs. Receptors were obtained from a man in his forties in good health and CMV-seronegative.

The chain joins TRBV4-2 to TRBJ1-5, with a tentative D call TRBD1 (6 bases). In germline, CDR1 is LGHNA, CDR2 YNFKEQ. Deletions cut 1 base from V and 7 bases from J, with 11 bases between. The CDR3 loop spans 14 amino acids. The CDR3 loop reads CASSQGSGVQPQHF. Here the CDR3 DNA reads TGTGCCAGCAGCCAAGGTTCAGGGGTCCAGCCCCAGCATTTT.

The chain employs TRBV4-3 and TRBJ1-1, with D uncertain. Looked up from germline, CDR1 is LGHNA and CDR2 is YSLEER. The CDR3 sequence is 15 residues long. Trimming pared 1 base from V and 1 base from J, leaving 10 bases between. As DNA, the CDR3 is TGCGCCAGCAGCCAAGCACAACACGCGAACACTGAAGCTTTCTTT. It codes for CASSQAQHANTEAFF.

The V gene is TRBV5-1, the J gene TRBJ2-2; no definite D call. Looked up from germline, CDR1 is SGHRS and CDR2 is YFSETQ. V lost 1 base to trimming and J lost 8 bases, with 6 bases between them. This CDR3 comprises 12 residues. The chain's CDR3 is CASSLLEGELFF. The CDR3 coding sequence is TGCGCCAGCAGCTTGCTTGAGGGGGAGCTGTTTTTT.

This clone was picked up a small number of times. The rearrangement links TRBV18 to TRBJ1-2; 10 positions agree with TRBD1. Per germline, CDR1 KGHSH and CDR2 LQKENI. The CDR3 is made up of 14 amino acids. V shed 6 bases, J shed 7 bases, and the junction held 8 bases outside the gene matches. The CDR3 loop is CASSLLGQGGGYTF. The CDR3 DNA reads as TGTGCCAGCTCCCTCCTCGGACAGGGGGGTGGCTACACCTTC.

Remarks on this clone: The same CDR3 is also encoded by other DNA sequences in this sample. The chain couples TRBV5-1 to TRBJ2-5, with TRBD2 matching over 7 bases. The CDR3 loop spans 13 amino acids. In germline, CDR1 is SGHRS, CDR2 YFSETQ. J gave up 2 bases and V 4 bases, and 2 bases lay outside the gene matches. Written as DNA, the CDR3 is TGCGCCAGCAGCAGCGGGGTACAAGAGACCCAGTACTTC. Its protein product is CASSSGVQETQYF.

The rearrangement joins TRBV4-1 to TRBJ1-4; D is perhaps TRBD1 (6 bases). Per the germline V gene, CDR1 is MGHRA and CDR2 is YSYEKL. Trimming shortened V by 4 bases and J by 6 bases, and 12 bases separated the two germline ends. The CDR3 loop spans 14 amino acids. The CDR3 spells CASSPRTDHEKLFF. CDR3 sequence (DNA): TGCGCCAGCAGCCCCCGGACAGATCATGAAAAACTGTTTTTT.

The V gene is TRBV7-2, the J gene TRBJ2-4, with D perhaps matching TRBD1 (6 bases). Germline V gene lookup returns CDR1 SGHTA and CDR2 FQGNSA. There are 19 residues in the CDR3. V was cut by 1 base and J by 0 bases, with 19 bases left in between. CDR3 sequence: CASSLGWGRGMIAKNIQYF. The DNA of the CDR3 is TGTGCCAGCAGCTTAGGTTGGGGAAGGGGGATGATAGCCAAAAACATTCAGTACTTC.

The V and J genes are TRBV9 and TRBJ2-3; D might be TRBD2 (5 bases). The CDR3 length is 15 residues. V lost 3 bases to trimming and J lost 3 bases, with 14 bases between them. CDR1 is SGDLS and CDR2 is YYNGEE in the germline V gene. The CDR3 nucleotides are TGTGCCAGCAGCGGGAGCGGCCTTGGGACAGATACGCAGTATTTT. Amino acids: CASSGSGLGTDTQYF.

The chain employs TRBV5-6 and TRBJ1-2, with a possible D match to TRBD1 (5 bases). Trimming pared 4 bases from V and 1 base from J, leaving 11 bases between. This CDR3 contains 14 residues. Germline V gives CDR1 SGHDT, CDR2 YYEEEE. The CDR3 spells CASSLRQINYGYTF. The CDR3 bases are TGTGCCAGCAGCCTTAGACAGATTAACTATGGCTACACCTTC.

The CDR3, as DNA: TGTGCCAGCAGCTTTATAGCGGGGGCCTCCTACAATGAGCAGTTCTTC. This codes for CASSFIAGASYNEQFF. The chain has TRBV7-3 and TRBJ2-1; 9 bases fit TRBD2. This CDR3 is built from 16 residues. Germline CDR1 reads SGHTA; CDR2 reads FQGTGA. The ends lost 3 bases at V and 0 bases at J; junction bases unmatched: 3.

This clone has a handful of counts. The junction differs from germline at one of its ends, possibly a read error. The chain links TRBV5-1 to TRBJ1-1; no clear D. CDR3 length equals 13 residues. Germline CDR1 SGHRS, CDR2 YFSETQ. The CDR3 is CASSLGHGIGCDF. In nucleotides, the CDR3 is TGCGCCAGCAGCTTGGGGCACGGGATTGGGTGCGACTTT.

This rearrangement joins TRBV9 to TRBJ2-5; D is unresolved. Trimming removed 3 bases from V and 7 bases from J, with 13 bases in between. This CDR3 comprises 13 residues. CDR1 is SGDLS and CDR2 is YYNGEE in the germline V gene. The CDR3 sequence: CASSATRLTTQYF. The CDR3, as DNA: TGTGCCAGCAGCGCCACCAGGCTAACGACCCAGTACTTC.

J is TRBJ2-4 and V is TRBV29-1; D ambiguous. V shed 5 bases and J shed 0 bases, with 8 bases lying between them. Germline assignment: CDR1 SQVTM and CDR2 ANQGSEA. The CDR3 is 13 residues long. This CDR3 is CSVTNVAKNIQYF. The CDR3, as DNA: TGCAGCGTTACAAACGTAGCCAAAAACATTCAGTACTTC.

This sequence joins TRBV9 and TRBJ2-1; D is ambiguous. The V end lost 0 bases, the J end lost 0 bases, and 13 bases lay between the germline ends. The CDR3 has 17 residues. Germline V CDR1 and CDR2: SGDLS, YYNGEE. CDR3 DNA: TGTGCCAGCAGCGTAGCGGTAAGCCTGAGCTCCTACAATGAGCAGTTCTTC. Protein product: CASSVAVSLSSYNEQFF.

A few counts support this clone. V is TRBV29-1 and J is TRBJ2-6; D is perhaps TRBD1 (6 bases). In germline, CDR1 is SQVTM, CDR2 ANQGSEA. V was shortened by 6 bases and J by 2 bases, with 17 bases between the two germline ends. CDR3 length: 16 amino acids. The chain's CDR3 is CSVPKGDQAGANVLTF. The CDR3 DNA is TGCAGCGTCCCTAAGGGGGATCAGGCTGGGGCCAACGTCCTGACTTTC.

CDR3 coding DNA: TGTGCCAGCAGGAATAGCGGGGGGAACACCGGGGAGCTGTTTTTT. This codes for CASRNSGGNTGELFF. The V gene is TRBV27, the J gene TRBJ2-2; TRBD2 aligns across 9 bases. Trimming removed 6 bases from V and 1 base from J; junction bases left unmatched: 3. The CDR3 spans 15 residues. Per germline, CDR1 MNHEY and CDR2 SMNVEV (reference sequence).

This chain uses TRBV7-9 with TRBJ1-1; unclear D gene. CDR1 and CDR2 from the germline V gene are SEHNR and FQNEAQ (reference sequence). CDR3 length: 14 amino acids. V gave up 5 bases and J gave up 0 bases, with 10 bases separating them. The CDR3 here is CASSHALMNTEAFF. The CDR3 DNA follows: TGTGCCAGCAGCCACGCCCTAATGAACACTGAAGCTTTCTTT. The full variable domain, in which reference TRBV7-9 and TRBJ1-1 provide the parts outside the CDR3, is DTGVSQNPRHKITKRGQNVTFRCDPISEHNRLYWYRQTLGQGPEFLTYFQNEAQLEKSRLLSDRFSAERPKGSFSTLEIQRTEQGDSAMYLCASSHALMNTEAFFGQGTRLTVV.

This clone was detected a few times. This sequence joins TRBV4-1 and TRBJ2-7, with 9 positions matching TRBD2. The CDR3 runs to 14 residues. Trimming took 4 bases from V and 6 from J; bases not matched to a gene: 7. Germline CDR1 is MGHRA and CDR2 is YSYEKL. CDR3 sequence: CASSLRGGFPEQYF. The CDR3 region has the DNA TGCGCCAGCAGCCTGCGGGGGGGATTTCCCGAGCAGTACTTC.